This entry concerns a single T cell receptor beta chain. This sample is part of a study of control samples from healthy donors and cancer patients. The data were produced by immunoSEQ multiplex PCR, yet TCRdb's version contains in-frame clones alone and is incomplete. Among roughly 98,000 clones listed, around 82% were seen once. The CDR3 spans 15 residues. J lost 6 bases, V lost 2 bases, and 3 bases had no gene match. Germline loops: CDR1 MNHEY, CDR2 SVGAGI. The TCR sequence derives from a woman aged 60 to 75 in good health. Material: blood. This chain uses TRBV6-5 with TRBJ2-1, with 11 bases lining up with TRBD2. DNA for the CDR3: TGTGCCAGCAGTTACGGGCTAGCGGGAGGCAATGAGCAGTTCTTC. This translates into CASSYGLAGGNEQFF.